This T cell receptor beta chain was documented in a study of OX40 agonist ivuxolimab in advanced cancers. At the level of the whole study: The costimulatory receptor OX40 (CD134) was targeted by ivuxolimab, a fully human IgG2 agonistic monoclonal antibody. The paper describes the monotherapy dose-escalation part (N ≈ 51 patients) of the phase I trial of ivuxolimab. Of the approximately 50 patients in dose escalation, about 20 had hepatocellular carcinoma, some 15 had melanoma, 9 had renal cell carcinoma and 9 had head and neck cancer. The point of sequencing TCRbeta in the periphery was to test whether ivuxolimab changed TCR sequence diversity and drove clonal T-cell expansion. Prior anti-PD-1, anti-PD-L1 or anti-CTLA-4 therapy was permitted, and checkpoint inhibitors had been received by roughly 40% of dose-escalation patients. Partial responses occurred in three dose-escalation patients, of whom one had hepatocellular carcinoma and two had cutaneous melanoma. Intravenous ivuxolimab was administered to patients every 2 weeks at six dose levels: 0.01, 0.1, 0.3, 1.5, 3 and 10 mg/kg. A male proportion of roughly 80% and a mean age of 60 years, ranging from about 20 to 80, were recorded for the dose-escalation cohort.

Genomic DNA was extracted from sorted cells for sequencing of the TCRbeta CDR3 region. The immunoSEQ Assay was used to sequence the TCRbeta CDR3 regions. TCRdb re-hosts the immuneACCESS table, in-frame sequences only. Its copies lack some clones; in the studies checked, an unresolved V gene accounts for under half of them, and the cause for the rest is not known. The sample table records 50,000 to 55,000 clones; 70% to 90% of these occur just once. Jointly, the top ten make up less than 2% of the sample. The trial excluded patients who had a history of autoimmune disease or were on systemic immunosuppression. Peripheral blood for TCR sequencing was collected from all dose cohorts at baseline, on cycle 4 day 1, and on cycle 7 day 1. The samples were taken from a phase I, first-in-human, multicenter, open-label dose-escalation trial of ivuxolimab. Adults with locally advanced or metastatic melanoma, renal cell, hepatocellular, or head and neck squamous cell carcinoma were enrolled in the trial. Before TCR sequencing, CD4+ and CD8+ T cells were separately sorted from peripheral blood.

Results and caveats for the whole study, not just this receptor: Partial responders in the 0.1-3.0 mg/kg groups had among the lowest normalized peripheral clonal expansion, especially among CD8+ T cells. Clonal expansion of both CD4+ and CD8+ blood T cells was observed from baseline to week 6 at doses 0.1 to 3.0 mg/kg. Low levels of normalized T-cell clonal expansion were also shown by some nonresponding patients. After ivuxolimab, more expanded clones were found on average in CD8+ T cells than in CD4+ T cells. The antigen specificity of the clonally expanded peripheral T cells was not determined.

This clone was detected once. Its antigen target is currently unknown. Base qualities were left out, and no much larger clone turns up one base away. Including the terminal cysteine and phenylalanine, the CDR3 comprises 16 residues. Of the read, only the CDR3 DNA is kept; its 48 bases are in frame from base 1. V drops 0 bases and J drops 0 bases, leaving 10 bases in between. CDR1 is given as SGDLS and CDR2 as YYNGEE, both from the germline V gene. The chain uses TRBV9 and TRBJ1-3; the D gene is perhaps TRBD1, on 5 matching bases. This specimen consisted of CD4+ or CD8+ T cells sorted from blood, obtained in a trial of the OX40 agonist ivuxolimab. The sequence derives from an adult with an advanced solid tumor such as melanoma, head and neck, liver or kidney cancer. The DNA reads TGTGCCAGCAGCGTAGGGGGACCGAGCTCTGGAAACACCATATATTTT. It specifies CASSVGGPSSGNTIYF.